This T cell receptor (beta chain) was documented in a study of blood T cells in healthy people across ages (dated by TCRdb to about 2015). Regarding the complete study: In model experiments, template switching captured about one uniquely barcoded TCR beta cDNA molecule for every two T cells. Using deep sequencing normalized with unique cDNA molecular identifiers, the study measured how TCR beta repertoire diversity changes with age. Four age groups were formed from the donors: young (average around 15 years), middle-aged (approximately 40), aged (more than 55) and long-lived (about 80). Donors of different ages were randomly distributed across sequencing lanes to avoid experimental bias. The study analyzed two additional independent replicas of 1 million unique cDNA reads from the same blood draw for two donors, one aged 18 to 29 and one aged 80 or older. What the work shows at the level of the full study, not this receptor alone: The percentage of naive T cells measured by flow cytometry correlated strongly with observed TCR beta diversity. Observed TCR beta diversity per million T cells fell roughly linearly with age, and a significant reduction was already apparent by age around 39. The CMV infection status of donors was not known, potentially confounding age-related changes in expanded clonotypes. Total diversity estimates from one million sequenced T cells were considered lower bounds and underestimates. Because profiling used bulk unsorted PBMCs, naive and antigen-experienced compartments could not be compared conclusively. Compared with the aged group, the long-lived group had more naive CD4+ T cells, fewer expanded clones and increased TCR diversity, a pattern suggesting age selection.

The library came from 5' RACE. This sample was sequenced with an Illumina HiSeq 2500. The second PCR ran for roughly 6 to 11 cycles and used a J-beta primer mix along with a sample-barcoded 5' primer. Each TCR beta cDNA molecule received a unique molecular identifier from a template-switch 5' adaptor carrying 12 random nucleotides. Each sample yielded at least 3 million CDR3-containing paired-end reads. First-strand cDNA synthesis was performed from all RNA using the Mint cDNA synthesis kit, with priming by a TRBC-specific oligonucleotide. Following uracil-DNA glycosylase treatment, all cDNA underwent a first 18-cycle PCR with the universal primers M1SS and BC2_uni_R. As for the authors' bioinformatics: Each sample was normalized by randomly selecting 1 million high-quality reads, each carrying a distinct molecular identifier. Instead of being binned into consensus sequences, reads that shared molecular identifiers were thrown out. CDR3 identification, clonotype clustering and error correction used MiTCR with a Q25 quality threshold and the strictest error-elimination algorithm. A nonparametric unseen species model with Euler transformation was used to estimate a lower bound on total TCR beta diversity. TCRdb passed the public sequencing reads through fastp at Q25 and MiXCR, retaining productive beta sequences. Every entry covers one CDR3 protein and lists the most common genes and DNA from its rows. The V and J calls were not made by the authors but by TCRdb's processing. The sample table contains 730,000 or so distinct CDR3 sequences; only one count was recorded for roughly 47% of them. The ten most abundant clones make up roughly 20% of the sample.

The roughly 38 donors, aged about 6 to 95 years, were systemically healthy Caucasian individuals from Russia. Each donor gave ten milliliters of peripheral blood, collected into EDTA-treated Vacutainer tubes. Ficoll-Paque density-gradient centrifugation was used to isolate PBMCs, with at least 6 million per sample. Trizol reagent was used to extract total RNA from the PBMCs, yielding at least 6 micrograms per sample. For every donor, an aliquot of PBMCs went through flow cytometry to measure the percentages of naive CD45RAhigh/CD27high T cells. In regard to this clonotype: Its binding antigen is unknown. No base quality information exists; no much larger clone differs at one position.

The CDR3 spans 13 residues, from the cysteine through the phenylalanine. The DNA shown is the 39-base CDR3, in frame from base 1. V was cut back by 4 bases and J by 7 bases, leaving a gap of 15 bases between them. CDR1 and CDR2 (DFQATT, SNEGSKA) derive from the germline V gene (reference sequence). Input material: blood. The rearranged segments are TRBV20-1 and TRBJ2-3; the D region possibly corresponds to TRBD2 (7 bases align). The clonotype comes from a woman in her fifties or sixties in good health. The base sequence is TGCAGTGCTACCCCTCGGGGGGCTTATACGCAGTATTTT. The encoded protein is CSATPRGAYTQYF.